This entry lists 25 T cell receptor beta chains sequenced from one sample in a study of T cell responses to AZD1222 COVID-19 vaccine. Libraries were prepared by immunoSEQ multiplex PCR; TCRdb keeps only in-frame clonotypes and omits some of them. Of 130,000 or so clones in the sample, under 95% were seen once. The material sequenced was peripheral blood, taken 28 days after the second AZD1222 dose. These receptors originate from an adult who received the AZD1222 COVID-19 vaccine.

Only a few counts were recorded for this clone. J is TRBJ2-3 and V is TRBV5-5; 7 nucleotides match TRBD2. From germline, CDR1 is SGHKS and CDR2 YYEKEE (reference sequence). After removal of 4 bases from V and 5 bases from J, the junction contained 16 bases not matched to a gene. The CDR3 loop spans 17 amino acids. CDR3 residues: CASSQTGGRFGLDTQYF. The CDR3 coding sequence is TGTGCCAGCAGCCAAACCGGGGGGAGGTTTGGCCTAGATACGCAGTATTTT.

The rearrangement links TRBV5-1 to TRBJ2-5; possible D gene TRBD2, 6 bases. This CDR3 region has 14 residues. V lost 0 bases and J lost 5, with 11 bases in between. Germline V lookup: CDR1 SGHRS, CDR2 YFSETQ. The CDR3 loop is CASSLASGVETQYF. In DNA form, the CDR3 reads TGCGCCAGCAGCTTGGCTTCGGGAGTCGAGACCCAGTACTTC.

The rearrangement uses TRBV6-5 and TRBJ2-5; 10 positions agree with TRBD2. CDR1 and CDR2 (germline): MNHEY, SVGAGI. This CDR3 comprises 13 residues. J lost 6 bases, V lost 6 bases, and 4 bases had no gene match. The CDR3 protein is CASSGLAVQTQYF. CDR3 DNA: TGTGCCAGCAGCGGACTAGCGGTCCAGACCCAGTACTTC.

This sequence joins TRBV6-6 and TRBJ1-1; D is uncertain. With 0 bases removed from V and 1 base from J, the gap between germline ends came to 6 bases. This CDR3 is built from 14 residues. Per the germline V gene, CDR1 is MNHNY and CDR2 is SVGAGI (reference sequence). CDR3 nucleotide sequence: TGTGCCAGCAGTTACTCCGGAGCGAACACTGAAGCTTTCTTT. Its translation is CASSYSGANTEAFF.

The J gene is TRBJ2-1, the V gene TRBV5-1; D is perhaps TRBD1 or TRBD2 (6 bases each). V dropped 0 bases and J dropped 3 bases, with 10 bases sitting between them. The CDR3 contains 15 residues. Germline CDR1 reads SGHRS; CDR2 reads YFSETQ. CDR3 in amino acids: CASSLVGGNYNEQFF. The CDR3 nucleotides read TGCGCCAGCAGCTTGGTAGGGGGGAACTACAATGAGCAGTTCTTC.

This chain uses TRBV23-1 with TRBJ1-5; unclear D gene. TRBV23-1 is identified as an open reading frame with a role that is uncertain. The CDR3 spans 19 residues. Between the trimmed V and J ends, which lost 0 bases and 2 bases, there was a span of 20 bases. CDR3: CASSQSVREYPLCNQPQHF. The CDR3 bases are TGCGCCAGCAGTCAATCGGTGCGGGAGTACCCACTTTGCAATCAGCCCCAGCATTTT.

The CDR3 loop reads CASRWTGGSDEQYF. The CDR3 coding sequence is TGTGCCAGCAGGTGGACAGGTGGGTCCGACGAGCAGTACTTC. The chain has TRBV6-5 and TRBJ2-7, with 7 bases matching TRBD1. Trimming cost V 6 bases and J 5 bases; bases outside gene matches: 10. CDR3 length equals 14 residues. The germline gives CDR1 MNHEY, CDR2 SVGAGI.

The chain employs TRBV2 and TRBJ2-2; D may be TRBD2 (5 bases). The CDR3 is 15 amino acids. The germline gives CDR1 SNHLY, CDR2 FYNNEI. Trimming pared 6 bases from V and 0 bases from J, leaving 11 bases between. The CDR3: CASSVGLANTGELFF. Here the CDR3 DNA reads TGTGCCAGCAGCGTCGGACTGGCGAACACCGGGGAGCTGTTTTTT.

The gene calls are TRBV27 and TRBJ1-4; 7 bases fit TRBD1. CDR1 is MNHEY, CDR2 SMNVEV, per germline (reference sequence). The V and J ends lost 2 bases and 8 bases, in that order; junction bases with no gene match: 5. The CDR3 is 14 residues long. DNA for the CDR3: TGTGCCAGCAGTTTAACAGGGGTTAGCGAAAAACTGTTTTTT. Its protein product is CASSLTGVSEKLFF. Supplemented by reference TRBV27 and TRBJ1-4, the full variable domain reads EAQVTQNPRYLITVTGKKLTVTCSQNMNHEYMSWYRQDPGLGLRQIYYSMNVEVTDKGDVPEGYKVSRKEKRNFPLILESPSPNQTSLYFCASSLTGVSEKLFFGSGTQLSVL.

The chain combines TRBV24-1 with TRBJ2-4; the match to TRBD1 covers 8 bases. This CDR3 comprises 15 residues. V gave up 3 bases and J gave up 8 bases; unmatched junction bases: 8. The germline gives CDR1 KGHDR, CDR2 SFDVKD. The CDR3 nucleotides are TGTGCCACCAGTGATGGGGCAGGGGGCAGGTACATTCAGTACTTC. Protein product: CATSDGAGGRYIQYF.

DNA of the CDR3: TGCGCCAGCAGCTCAACGCCTCAGGGTTCTGGGGCCAACGTCCTGACTTTC. This gives the protein CASSSTPQGSGANVLTF. J is TRBJ2-6 and V is TRBV5-1, with TRBD1 as a possible D gene (5 bases). The length of the CDR3 is 17 residues. Trimming cost V 3 bases and J 1 base, with 14 bases left between them. Germline V gene data show CDR1 as SGHRS and CDR2 as YFSETQ.

The rearrangement uses TRBV21-1 and TRBJ2-2; TRBD1, the D gene given by the table, was not confirmed from the DNA. TRBV21-1 counts as a pseudogene. This CDR3 has 18 residues. The CDR3, as DNA: TGTGCCAGCAGCACCGAACTGGGACAGGACAACTTCACCGGGGAGCTGTTTTTT. This sequence encodes CASSTELGQDNFTGELFF.

V usage is TRBV28 and J usage is TRBJ2-6, with 7 positions matching TRBD1. The germline gives CDR1 MDHEN, CDR2 SYDVKM. The CDR3 has 17 residues. V lost 2 bases and J lost 1; bases outside the gene matches: 5. CDR3 nucleotides: TGTGCCAGCAGTTTAGGCAGGGGGTGGTCTGGGGCCAACGTCCTGACTTTC. Translation: CASSLGRGWSGANVLTF.

The rearrangement joins TRBV5-4 to TRBJ2-2; D remains ambiguous. In germline, CDR1 is SGHNT, CDR2 YYREEE (reference sequence). This CDR3 comprises 16 residues. With 3 bases removed from V and 5 bases from J, the gap between germline ends came to 17 bases. CDR3: CASSSNTISPTGELFF. CDR3 sequence (DNA): TGTGCCAGCAGCTCGAACACTATATCCCCGACCGGGGAGCTGTTTTTT.

This clone appeared a single time. The chain is built from TRBV29-1 and TRBJ2-2; 8 nucleotides match TRBD2. The CDR3 is 15 amino acids. The junction had 5 bases not matched to a gene; V was cut back by 0 bases and J by 5 bases. Germline V gives CDR1 SQVTM, CDR2 ANQGSEA. CDR3 residues: CSVEDGGRYTGELFF. CDR3 in DNA: TGCAGCGTTGAAGATGGCGGGAGGTATACCGGGGAGCTGTTTTTT.

This clone was counted only a few times. This chain joins TRBV19 and TRBJ1-5; D call uncertain. Germline values: CDR1 LNHDA, CDR2 SQIVND (reference sequence). CDR3 length: 13 amino acids. The V and J ends lost 6 bases and 7 bases respectively, with 13 bases between them. The CDR3 region is CASRSGGRQPQHF. The CDR3 DNA follows: TGTGCCAGTAGGTCCGGTGGGCGGCAGCCCCAGCATTTT.

The rearrangement uses TRBV20-1 and TRBJ2-3; TRBD2 might be the D (5 bases). V gave up 8 bases and J gave up 8 bases, with 14 bases separating them. This CDR3 spans 11 amino acids. The germline gives CDR1 DFQATT, CDR2 SNEGSKA (reference sequence). This chain's CDR3 is CSPDSFVTQYF. CDR3 DNA: TGCAGTCCGGACTCGTTTGTTACGCAGTATTTT.

This clone has only a few counts. V and J are TRBV4-2 and TRBJ2-7; D may correspond to TRBD1 or TRBD2 (5 bases each). Trimming stripped 1 base from V and 2 bases from J, with 12 bases between. CDR3 length equals 15 residues. CDR1 LGHNA and CDR2 YNFKEQ come from the germline V gene. The CDR3 region has the DNA TGTGCCAGCAGCCAAGTGGGGACCGGTACCTACGAGCAGTACTTC. This sequence encodes CASSQVGTGTYEQYF.

The chain is built from TRBV10-3 and TRBJ2-1; TRBD2 matches at 7 bases. V lost 3 bases and J lost 7; bases outside the gene matches: 15. Germline loops: CDR1 ENHRY, CDR2 SYGVKD. The CDR3 totals 17 residues. CDR3 DNA sequence: TGTGCCATCAGTGATGCGCTCGGACTAGAAGTTCATAATGAGCAGTTCTTC. It translates to CAISDALGLEVHNEQFF.

The chain links TRBV2 to TRBJ1-5; D not certain. This CDR3 spans 15 amino acids. Per the germline V gene, CDR1 is SNHLY and CDR2 is FYNNEI. Between the trimmed V and J ends, which lost 2 bases and 5 bases, there was a span of 13 bases. The CDR3 DNA is TGTGCCAGCAGTGAAAGGTCGGGTAGAGATCAGCCCCAGCATTTT. Protein product: CASSERSGRDQPQHF.

This rearrangement joins TRBV6-5 to TRBJ1-1; 7 nucleotides match TRBD1. Trimming at V came to 8 bases and at J to 1 base, leaving 10 bases not matched to a gene. Per germline, CDR1 MNHEY and CDR2 SVGAGI. The CDR3 has 15 amino acids. This CDR3 reads CASRAPQGWNTEAFF. CDR3 coding DNA: TGTGCCAGCCGGGCCCCACAGGGGTGGAACACTGAAGCTTTCTTT.

The chain is built from TRBV5-1 and TRBJ2-5; the match to TRBD2 covers 12 bases. The CDR3 extends over 16 amino acids. Trimming at V came to 0 bases and at J to 5 bases, leaving 5 bases not matched to a gene. Germline assignment: CDR1 SGHRS and CDR2 YFSETQ. Here the CDR3 reads CASSLGPTSGSETQYF. The CDR3 region has the DNA TGCGCCAGCAGCTTGGGCCCGACTAGCGGGAGTGAGACCCAGTACTTC. Supplemented by reference TRBV5-1 and TRBJ2-5, the full variable domain reads KAGVTQTPRYLIKTRGQQVTLSCSPISGHRSVSWYQQTPGQGLQFLFEYFSETQRNKGNFPGRFSGRQFSNSRSEMNVSTLELGDSALYLCASSLGPTSGSETQYFGPGTRLLVL.

The J gene is TRBJ2-2, the V gene TRBV2; 11 nucleotides match TRBD2. V was clipped by 6 bases and J by 5 bases; unmatched bases: 8. The CDR3 is made up of 16 amino acids. Germline V gene lookup returns CDR1 SNHLY and CDR2 FYNNEI. The CDR3 here is CASRDSGRVRTGELFF. CDR3 coding DNA: TGTGCCAGCAGGGATAGCGGGAGGGTCAGGACCGGGGAGCTGTTTTTT.

V usage is TRBV11-2 and J usage is TRBJ2-7; D possibly uses TRBD1 or TRBD2 (5 bases each). The CDR3 has 15 amino acids. Germline CDR1 reads SGHAT; CDR2 reads FQNNGV. Trimming took 0 bases from V and 3 from J, leaving 12 bases between them. The CDR3 reads CASSLDAGGGYEQYF. DNA of the CDR3: TGTGCCAGCAGCTTAGACGCAGGTGGGGGCTACGAGCAGTACTTC.

This sequence joins TRBV11-2 and TRBJ1-6; D gene uncertain. From germline, CDR1 is SGHAT and CDR2 FQNNGV. The CDR3 totals 12 residues. The V and J ends lost 2 bases and 5 bases respectively, with 1 base between them. The CDR3 DNA follows: TGTGCCAGCAGCTTAAATAATTCACCCCTCCACTTT. Translating gives CASSLNNSPLHF.